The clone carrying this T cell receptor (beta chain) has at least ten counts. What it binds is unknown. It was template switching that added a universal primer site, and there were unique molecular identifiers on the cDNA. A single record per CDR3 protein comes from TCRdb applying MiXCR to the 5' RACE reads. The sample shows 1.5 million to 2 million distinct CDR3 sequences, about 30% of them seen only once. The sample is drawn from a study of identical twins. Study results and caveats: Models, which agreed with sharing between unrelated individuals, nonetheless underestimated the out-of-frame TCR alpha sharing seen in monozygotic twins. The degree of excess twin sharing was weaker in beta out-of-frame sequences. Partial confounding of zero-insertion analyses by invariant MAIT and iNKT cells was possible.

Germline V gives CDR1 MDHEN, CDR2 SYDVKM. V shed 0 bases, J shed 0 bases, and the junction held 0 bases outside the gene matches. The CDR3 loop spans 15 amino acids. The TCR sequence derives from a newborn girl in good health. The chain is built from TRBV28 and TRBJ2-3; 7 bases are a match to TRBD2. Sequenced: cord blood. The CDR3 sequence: CASSLWRESTDTQYF. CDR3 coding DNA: TGTGCCAGCAGTTTATGGCGGGAGAGCACAGATACGCAGTATTTT.